This T cell receptor (beta chain) was found in a study of blood T cells in healthy people across ages. Through a sample-barcoded 5' primer and a J-beta primer mix, a second PCR was run for roughly 6 to 11 cycles. TCRdb passed the 5' RACE reads through MiXCR, listing each CDR3 protein once. The repertoire holds about 1.8 million distinct CDR3 sequences, about 50% seen once, with around 2.1% in the top ten. This CDR3 spans 15 amino acids. V lost 3 bases, J lost 3 bases, and 11 bases lay in between. CDR1 and CDR2 from the germline V gene are SGHTA and FQGNSA. Sequenced material: blood. The sequence derives from a woman aged 40 to 49 in good health. The chain carries TRBV7-2 and TRBJ1-4; D is undetermined. The CDR3 loop reads CASSLPEGPNEKLFF. The CDR3 DNA sequence: TGTGCCAGCAGCTTGCCTGAAGGCCCTAATGAAAAACTGTTTTTT. The full variable domain, in which reference TRBV7-2 and TRBJ1-4 provide the parts outside the CDR3, is GAGVSQSPSNKVTEKGKDVELRCDPISGHTALYWYRQSLGQGLEFLIYFQGNSAPDKSGLPSDRFSAERTGGSVSTLTIQRTQQEDSAVYLCASSLPEGPNEKLFFGSGTQLSVL.